This T cell receptor beta chain came from a study of blood T cell repertoires in COVID-19. Study-wide context: From the United States, Italy and Spain came samples of acute and convalescent COVID-19. Nucleic acid was either cDNA or gDNA, and it came from T cells, B-cell-depleted T cells, or PBMCs.

In the study's own analysis: Reference gene primer amplification yielded estimated nucleated cell counts. Using immunoSEQ multiplex PCR, the repertoire was profiled, and TCRdb retains in-frame clones only, with some absent. V, J and clone size are those of that table, while D and trimming were read from the DNA. The sample includes under 250,000 clones, around nine tenths of them seen just once. Trimming cost V 6 bases and J 4 bases, with 22 bases left between them. From germline, CDR1 is LNHDA and CDR2 SQIVND (reference sequence). The CDR3 extends over 17 amino acids. The chain is built from TRBV19 and TRBJ1-5; tentatively, D is TRBD1 (6 bases). This TCR derives from a woman in her sixties or seventies with acute or convalescent COVID-19. Sequencing was carried out using peripheral blood. The CDR3 region is CASSTGPGGRWNQPQHF. CDR3 DNA sequence: TGTGCCAGTAGCACAGGGCCGGGAGGGAGGTGGAATCAGCCCCAGCATTTT.